This T cell receptor beta chain originates from a study of blood T cell repertoires in COVID-19. Study-level background: From the United States, Italy and Spain came samples of acute and convalescent COVID-19.

The CDR3 extends over 17 amino acids. Germline-derived CDR1 and CDR2 are SGHTA and FQGNSA. Trimming removed 4 bases at V and 10 bases at J, with 25 bases between. Using immunoSEQ multiplex PCR, the repertoire was profiled, and TCRdb retains in-frame clones only, with some absent. This sample has more than 90,000 clones, with around nine tenths found just once. This clonotype was sampled from a man in his forties with acute or convalescent COVID-19. The V call is TRBV7-2, the J call TRBJ1-4; D not resolved. The sample taken for sequencing was peripheral blood. CDR3 nucleotide sequence: TGTGCCAGCAGCTCCCCCCCCATGGGCCCCCTCAAAGGAAAACTGTTTTTT. It translates to CASSSPPMGPLKGKLFF.